Shown below are 11 T cell receptor beta chains from a single sample sequenced in a study of T-cell memory formation after mild COVID-19 (dated by TCRdb to the early 2020s). Receptor libraries were prepared by 5' RACE. Sequenced using an Illumina NovaSeq 6000. TCRdb's own reprocessing of the public reads used fastp at Q25 and MiXCR and kept productive beta chains. Rows with one shared CDR3 protein collapse into an entry with the most common genes and DNA. A total of around 130,000 distinct CDR3 sequences appear in this sample, roughly 6% of them only once. The top ten constitute 2.2% of the sample. The sequencing sample was made of PBMCs or a T cell subset sorted from them (not recorded which). The receptors come from an adult woman who had mild COVID-19 (a few samples of this study predate the infection). The sample titles of this study are shuffled in the database, so cell type and time point are left out; the donor was told from shared clones.

V usage is TRBV6-6 and J usage is TRBJ1-2, with 8 bases identical to TRBD1. The CDR3 runs 15 residues. Germline V CDR1 and CDR2: MNHNY, SVGAGI (reference sequence). After removal of 6 bases from V and 2 bases from J, the junction contained 8 bases not matched to a gene. In DNA form, the CDR3 reads TGTGCCAGCAGCCCCGGACAGGGTAGGAACTATGGCTACACCTTC. It yields the protein CASSPGQGRNYGYTF.

The chain is built from TRBV4-3 and TRBJ1-1; 10 positions match TRBD1. There are 19 residues in the CDR3. Losses at the gene ends were 0 bases for V and 1 base for J; bases not matched to a gene: 11. CDR1 LGHNA and CDR2 YSLEER come from the germline V gene. In DNA, the CDR3 is TGCGCCAGCAGCCAAGAAATTCTGACAGGGGGCAAGGGGAACACTGAAGCTTTCTTT. Translation: CASSQEILTGGKGNTEAFF.

This clonotype came up many times. The chain carries TRBV4-1 and TRBJ2-1, with TRBD2 identical over 12 bases. Germline values: CDR1 MGHRA, CDR2 YSYEKL. J lost 4 bases, V lost 2 bases, and 9 bases had no gene match. This CDR3 has 18 residues. CDR3 sequence (DNA): TGCGCCAGCAGCCAAAAAGGTCTAGCGGGGGGGCCTTACAATGAGCAGTTCTTC. Translation gives CASSQKGLAGGPYNEQFF.

V is TRBV14 and J is TRBJ2-3, with D perhaps TRBD1 (6 bases). From germline, CDR1 is SGHDN and CDR2 FVKESK. V was clipped by 9 bases and J by 5 bases, with 21 bases between them. This CDR3 is built from 15 residues. CDR3 sequence (DNA): TGTGCCAGAAGCTCTCGGACAGTATGGAGAGATACGCAGTATTTT. Translated: CARSSRTVWRDTQYF.

This clonotype was recorded at least ten times. The chain links TRBV12-3 or TRBV12-4 to TRBJ2-7; D gene unclear. Trimming left V 3 bases short and J 4 bases short, with 4 bases between. The CDR3 has 11 residues. DNA for the CDR3: TGTGCCAGCAGTTTTTATTACGAGCAGTACTTC. Amino acid sequence: CASSFYYEQYF.

This clonotype has just a few counts. The gene calls are TRBV12-3 or TRBV12-4 and TRBJ1-2; 8 bases align to TRBD1. CDR3 length: 14 residues. V was clipped by 6 bases and J by 6 bases; unmatched bases: 9. The CDR3 coding sequence is TGTGCCAGCAGCCCGCCCGGCAGGGGGCATGGCTACACCTTC. It is translated as CASSPPGRGHGYTF.

This sequence joins TRBV7-8 and TRBJ1-1, with D possibly matching TRBD1 (5 bases). From germline, CDR1 is SGHVS and CDR2 FQNEAQ. This CDR3 is 14 amino acids long. The V end lost 2 bases, the J end lost 12 bases, and 19 bases lay between the germline ends. The CDR3 spells CASSLPRDRVRPFF. DNA of the CDR3: TGTGCCAGCAGCTTACCCCGGGACCGCGTGCGACCTTTCTTT.

This clonotype was counted ten times or more. This chain connects TRBV12-3 or TRBV12-4 to TRBJ2-5; D remains ambiguous. Trimming stripped 8 bases from V and 2 bases from J, with 6 bases between. This CDR3 spans 11 amino acids. The CDR3: CASSGQETQYF. The CDR3 nucleotides read TGTGCCAGCTCTGGACAAGAGACCCAGTACTTC.

This clonotype was detected many times. This chain connects TRBV20-1 to TRBJ2-7, with 12 nucleotides matching TRBD1. J lost 7 bases, V lost 6 bases, and 10 bases had no gene match. The CDR3 length is 14 residues. Per germline, CDR1 DFQATT and CDR2 SNEGSKA (reference sequence). The DNA of the CDR3 is TGCAGTGCCAAACCGGGACAGGGGGCAGAAGAGCAGTACTTC. Protein sequence: CSAKPGQGAEEQYF.

The chain has TRBV24-1 and TRBJ2-7; D might be TRBD1 (6 bases). The CDR3 consists of 12 residues. V was pared by 9 bases and J by 1 base, with 9 bases between. The germline CDR1 and CDR2 sequences are KGHDR and SFDVKD. Here the CDR3 reads CATSQGSYEQYF. The DNA of the CDR3 is TGTGCCACCTCACAGGGATCCTACGAGCAGTACTTC.

The V call is TRBV3-1, the J call TRBJ1-1; 12 bases align to TRBD1. The ends lost 4 bases at V and 4 bases at J; junction bases unmatched: 7. The CDR3 loop spans 16 amino acids. Germline CDR1 and CDR2: LGHDT and YNNKEL (reference sequence). The CDR3 region has the DNA TGTGCCAGCAGCCCTCCGGGACAGGGGGCGCCCACTGAAGCTTTCTTT. Protein: CASSPPGQGAPTEAFF. Full variable domain (missing parts from reference TRBV3-1 and TRBJ1-1): DTAVSQTPKYLVTQMGNDKSIKCEQNLGHDTMYWYKQDSKKFLKIMFSYNNKELIINETVPNRFSPKSPDKAHLNLHINSLELGDSAVYFCASSPPGQGAPTEAFFGQGTRLTVV.